This is a list of T cell receptor beta chains from one sample in a study of OX40 agonist ivuxolimab in advanced cancers. Libraries were prepared by immunoSEQ multiplex PCR; TCRdb keeps only in-frame clonotypes and omits some of them. The repertoire holds about 50,000 clones, with approximately 92% as singletons. Source: CD4+ or CD8+ T cells sorted from blood, taken in a trial of the OX40 agonist ivuxolimab. Receptors originate from an adult with an advanced solid tumor such as melanoma, head and neck, liver or kidney cancer. Both conserved end residues are part of each CDR3. Each record gives: J gene, clone size, D gene, V gene, CDR3 protein, CDR3 DNA. The D gene is left open where the match is weak. Where a row states a size, it is once, few, many or the class of an expanded clone; other rows omit it.

TRBJ2-1,-,TRBD2,TRBV10-3,CASGPGGYNEQFF,TGTGCCTCCGGGCCGGGAGGATATAATGAGCAGTTCTTC
TRBJ2-1,-,-,TRBV4-1,CASSQDAGRSYNEQFF,TGCGCCAGCAGCCAAGACGCCGGGAGATCATACAATGAGCAGTTCTTC
TRBJ2-7,-,-,TRBV4-3,CASSPGQPAYEQYF,TGCGCCAGCAGCCCCGGACAGCCGGCCTACGAGCAGTACTTC
TRBJ1-3,-,-,TRBV7-9,CASSLEMDFLTGNTIYF,TGTGCCAGCAGCTTAGAAATGGACTTCCTGACTGGAAACACCATATATTTT
TRBJ2-5,-,-,TRBV5-4,CASSRAALISSRETQYF,TGTGCCAGCAGCCGGGCGGCACTTATTTCATCTCGTGAGACCCAGTACTTC
TRBJ2-7,-,-,TRBV29-1,CSVGGAGEQYF,TGCAGCGTGGGGGGGGCGGGTGAGCAGTACTTC
TRBJ2-1,-,-,TRBV27,CASSFGGASYNEQFF,TGTGCCAGCAGTTTTGGCGGGGCCTCCTACAATGAGCAGTTCTTC
TRBJ2-7,-,-,TRBV4-3,CASSQDRSQGYEQYF,TGCGCCAGCAGCCAAGATCGGTCCCAGGGATACGAGCAGTACTTC
TRBJ2-1,-,-,TRBV28,CASSADGAVYNEQFF,TGTGCCAGCAGTGCGGACGGGGCCGTCTACAATGAGCAGTTCTTC
TRBJ2-1,-,TRBD2,TRBV27,CASSLPHLAGGYNEQFF,TGTGCCAGCAGTTTGCCGCACCTAGCGGGAGGGTACAATGAGCAGTTCTTC
TRBJ2-7,-,TRBD2,TRBV7-6,CASSLGLAGGGEQYF,TGTGCCAGCAGCCTAGGACTAGCGGGAGGTGGCGAGCAGTACTTC
TRBJ2-5,-,-,TRBV7-9,CAGGLSLKETQYF,TGTGCCGGGGGGTTGTCGCTGAAGGAGACCCAGTACTTC
TRBJ2-5,-,TRBD2,TRBV28,CASSSTVGTSDPWETQYF,TGTGCCAGCAGTTCTACCGTGGGGACTAGCGACCCCTGGGAGACCCAGTACTTC
TRBJ2-7,-,-,TRBV7-9,CASSERASLGYEQYF,TGTGCCAGCAGCGAGAGGGCTAGCCTGGGCTACGAGCAGTACTTC
TRBJ2-3,-,TRBD1,TRBV6-5,CASSPRGTDTQYF,TGTGCCAGCAGCCCCAGGGGGACAGATACGCAGTATTTT
TRBJ2-1,-,TRBD2,TRBV9,CASSVRLAGNEQFF,TGTGCCAGCAGCGTTAGACTAGCGGGAAATGAGCAGTTCTTC
TRBJ1-5,-,-,TRBV28,CASSPIRGSPIGNQPQHF,TGTGCCAGCAGCCCCATCAGGGGAAGCCCTATAGGCAATCAGCCCCAGCATTTT
TRBJ2-2,few,-,TRBV6-5,CASSYSSDTGELFF,TGTGCCAGCAGTTACTCTAGCGACACCGGGGAGCTGTTTTTT
TRBJ2-2,-,-,TRBV9,CASSVVGDYTGELFF,TGTGCCAGCAGCGTAGTAGGGGATTACACCGGGGAGCTGTTTTTT
TRBJ2-1,-,-,TRBV5-6,CASSLSGANEQFF,TGTGCCAGCAGCTTGTCGGGGGCGAATGAGCAGTTCTTC
TRBJ2-5,-,-,TRBV5-8,CASSPNLALGETQYF,TGTGCCAGCAGCCCGAACTTAGCCCTCGGGGAGACCCAGTACTTC
TRBJ1-5,-,-,TRBV10-3,CAISETDSNQPQHF,TGTGCCATCAGTGAAACAGATAGCAATCAGCCCCAGCATTTT
TRBJ1-2,-,-,TRBV4-3,CASSQWAWGRDGYTF,TGCGCCAGCAGCCAATGGGCTTGGGGGAGGGATGGCTACACCTTC
TRBJ2-7,-,TRBD1,TRBV19,CAVGTASYEQYF,TGTGCCGTCGGGACAGCCTCCTACGAGCAGTACTTC
TRBJ2-7,once,-,TRBV28,CASRTARELYEQYF,TGTGCCAGCAGGACCGCCAGGGAACTCTACGAGCAGTACTTC
TRBJ2-1,-,TRBD2,TRBV29-1,CSVGGGSYNEQFF,TGCAGCGTGGGGGGAGGGTCCTACAATGAGCAGTTCTTC
TRBJ2-5,-,TRBD1,TRBV29-1,CSVDRVTGTGIQETQYF,TGCAGCGTTGATAGAGTAACCGGGACAGGTATCCAAGAGACCCAGTACTTC
TRBJ2-1,-,TRBD2,TRBV28,CASSDSISGFAYNEQFF,TGTGCCAGCAGTGACTCGATTAGCGGGTTCGCCTACAATGAGCAGTTCTTC
TRBJ2-7,-,-,TRBV27,CASSPDSELDNSYEQYF,TGTGCCAGCAGTCCAGACTCGGAACTGGACAACTCCTACGAGCAGTACTTC
TRBJ2-7,-,TRBD1,TRBV6-6,CASSNRDRGYEQYF,TGTGCCAGCAGCAATCGGGACAGGGGGTACGAGCAGTACTTC
TRBJ2-7,-,TRBD1,TRBV6-6,CASSLGRTGQDYEQYF,TGTGCCAGCAGCCTAGGACGGACAGGGCAAGACTACGAGCAGTACTTC
TRBJ2-7,-,-,TRBV14,CASSRLGGPHEQYF,TGTGCCAGCAGCCGACTAGGAGGGCCCCACGAGCAGTACTTC
TRBJ2-7,-,-,TRBV5-4,CASSFRQMKTYEQYF,TGTGCCAGCAGCTTTAGACAGATGAAAACCTACGAGCAGTACTTC
TRBJ2-1,-,TRBD2,TRBV9,CASSVRDRAQPGLAGGKSYNEQFF,TGTGCCAGCAGCGTTCGCGACAGGGCTCAACCGGGACTAGCGGGAGGGAAATCCTACAATGAGCAGTTCTTC
TRBJ1-1,-,-,TRBV19,CASSPTSDRESFF,TGTGCCAGTAGTCCTACATCGGATCGTGAATCTTTCTTT
TRBJ2-7,-,-,TRBV5-1,CASTPGGPTSFYEQYF,TGCGCCAGCACCCCCGGTGGTCCGACTAGTTTCTACGAGCAGTACTTC
TRBJ2-1,-,-,TRBV5-6,CASSLGVRNEQFF,TGTGCCAGCAGTCTAGGAGTGCGGAATGAGCAGTTCTTC
TRBJ2-7,-,-,TRBV5-5,CASSLWDGAYEQYF,TGTGCCAGCAGCCTGTGGGACGGAGCCTACGAGCAGTACTTC
TRBJ1-4,-,TRBD1,TRBV25-1,CASSTGAGDEKLFF,TGTGCCAGCAGTACAGGGGCGGGGGATGAAAAACTGTTTTTT
TRBJ2-7,-,-,TRBV18,CASSPLSKGSYEQYF,TGTGCCAGCTCACCTCTTAGTAAGGGGTCCTACGAGCAGTACTTC
TRBJ2-7,-,TRBD1,TRBV4-3,CASSLEGTGDPYEQYF,TGCGCCAGCAGCCTAGAGGGGACAGGGGATCCCTACGAGCAGTACTTC
TRBJ2-1,-,-,TRBV28,CASSLLGLSSYNEQFF,TGTGCCAGCAGTTTGCTCGGGTTGAGCTCCTACAATGAGCAGTTCTTC
TRBJ2-5,-,TRBD2,TRBV6-6,CAGGDAQETQYF,TGTGCCGGGGGGGATGCCCAAGAGACCCAGTACTTC
TRBJ2-1,-,TRBD2,TRBV11-2,CASSLDPGLGSPALF,TGTGCCAGCAGCTTAGATCCGGGACTAGGCTCCCCGGCGCTCTTC
TRBJ1-5,-,-,TRBV2,CASSEDWSGGTENQPQHF,TGTGCCAGCAGTGAAGATTGGTCAGGCGGGACGGAAAATCAGCCCCAGCATTTT
TRBJ2-1,-,TRBD2,TRBV4-1,CASSPQASGAGDEQFF,TGCGCCAGCAGCCCACAGGCTAGCGGAGCGGGGGATGAGCAGTTCTTC